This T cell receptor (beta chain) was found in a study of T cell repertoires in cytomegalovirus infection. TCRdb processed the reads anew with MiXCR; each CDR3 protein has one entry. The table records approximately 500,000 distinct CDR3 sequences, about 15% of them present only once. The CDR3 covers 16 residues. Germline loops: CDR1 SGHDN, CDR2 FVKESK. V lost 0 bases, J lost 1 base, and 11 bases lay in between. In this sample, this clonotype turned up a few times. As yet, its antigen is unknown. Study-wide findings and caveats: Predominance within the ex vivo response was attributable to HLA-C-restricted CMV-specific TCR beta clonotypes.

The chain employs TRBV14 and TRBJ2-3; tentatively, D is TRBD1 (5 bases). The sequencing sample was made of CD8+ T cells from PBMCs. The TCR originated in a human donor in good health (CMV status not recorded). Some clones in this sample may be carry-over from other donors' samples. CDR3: CASSQERGTRTDTQYF. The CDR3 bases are TGTGCCAGCAGCCAAGAAAGGGGTACTCGCACAGATACGCAGTATTTT.